The 17 T cell receptor beta chains in this list originate from one sample, sequenced in a study of cytomegalovirus exposure and HLA in healthy donors. Both 60 Vbeta primers and 13 Jbeta primers went into the PCR. Libraries were prepared by immunoSEQ multiplex PCR; TCRdb keeps only in-frame clonotypes and omits some of them. The profile shows 110,000 to 150,000 clones, roughly 80% of them singletons. The sequenced sample consisted of PBMCs. The receptor set was obtained from a man aged 18 to 29 in good health and CMV-seronegative.

This chain links TRBV4-1 with TRBJ2-3, with TRBD2 identical over 7 bases. The germline V gene encodes CDR1 MGHRA and CDR2 YSYEKL. This CDR3 is 15 amino acids long. J lost 1 base, V lost 0 bases, and 1 base had no gene match. CDR3 residues: CASSQESGGTDTQYF. CDR3 DNA sequence: TGCGCCAGCAGCCAAGAAAGCGGGGGCACAGATACGCAGTATTTT.

The J gene is TRBJ1-4, the V gene TRBV14, with D perhaps matching TRBD1 (6 bases). CDR3 length: 13 residues. V lost 3 bases, J lost 5 bases, and 7 bases lay in between. Germline CDR1 SGHDN, CDR2 FVKESK. The CDR3 nucleotides are TGTGCCAGCAGCCAGAGGGGGAATGAAAAACTGTTTTTT. Translating it yields CASSQRGNEKLFF.

The CDR3, as DNA: TGCAGCGTCTATTTTGTGTCAGGGGCCTCCTACGAGCAGTACTTC. It codes for CSVYFVSGASYEQYF. The chain joins TRBV29-1 to TRBJ2-7; possible D gene TRBD1, 6 bases. The V end lost 6 bases, the J end lost 0 bases, and 18 bases lay between the germline ends. The V gene's germline CDR1 is SQVTM and CDR2 ANQGSEA. The CDR3 runs 15 residues.

The V call is TRBV21-1, the J call TRBJ2-7; TRBD1, the D gene given by the table, was not confirmed from the DNA. TRBV21-1 is classified as a pseudogene. This CDR3 contains 14 residues. The CDR3 nucleotides read TGTGCCAGCAGCACAGGGACAGGGAACTACGAGCAGTACTTC. It yields the protein CASSTGTGNYEQYF.

To note about this clone: The conserved phenylalanine or tryptophan normally closing the CDR3 is absent here, so this likely arose from a read error. Because the CDR3's place on the DNA is in doubt, the DNA is left out and the CDR3 is given as listed by TCRdb. The chain uses TRBV6-6 and TRBJ1-2; TRBD1, the D gene given by the table, was not confirmed from the DNA. The germline V gene encodes CDR1 MNHNY and CDR2 SVGAGI (reference sequence). Termini included, the CDR3 measures 12 amino acids. Here the CDR3 reads CASSYSGQYLSL.

The rearrangement links TRBV27 to TRBJ2-1; 10 bases match TRBD1. The CDR3 loop spans 14 amino acids. After removal of 7 bases from V and 7 bases from J, the junction contained 7 bases not matched to a gene. The germline V gene encodes CDR1 MNHEY and CDR2 SMNVEV (reference sequence). CDR3 sequence reads: CASTKRTGGNEQFF. The CDR3 DNA follows: TGTGCCAGCACGAAAAGGACAGGGGGGAATGAGCAGTTCTTC.

This CDR3 is CASSLVFTTYEQYF. CDR3 DNA: TGTGCCAGCAGCTTGGTGTTTACTACCTACGAGCAGTACTTC. The chain uses TRBV5-5 and TRBJ2-7; no clear D. Germline lookup yields CDR1 SGHKS and CDR2 YYEKEE (reference sequence). The CDR3 runs to 14 residues. V dropped 0 bases and J dropped 2 bases, with 9 bases sitting between them.

This clone was recorded once. This rearrangement joins TRBV4-3 to TRBJ1-2; D unclear. The V end lost 4 bases, the J end lost 4 bases, and 13 bases lay between the germline ends. The CDR3 has 14 residues. Germline loops: CDR1 LGHNA, CDR2 YSLEER. The CDR3 DNA reads as TGCGCCAGCAGCCCTATCAAGATTTCCTATGGCTACACCTTC. As protein: CASSPIKISYGYTF.

This clone was observed once. J is TRBJ2-5 and V is TRBV19; 8 bases fit TRBD1. The germline CDR1 and CDR2 sequences are LNHDA and SQIVND (reference sequence). The CDR3 runs to 13 residues. V was pared by 6 bases and J by 4 bases, with 4 bases of the junction left unmatched. DNA for the CDR3: TGTGCCAGTAGGCCGACAGGGGTAGAGACCCAGTACTTC. This codes for CASRPTGVETQYF.

The V and J genes are TRBV9 and TRBJ1-1; TRBD1 matches 8 bases. From germline, CDR1 is SGDLS and CDR2 YYNGEE. V lost 0 bases to trimming and J lost 1 base; unmatched junction nucleotides: 2. The CDR3 has 15 residues. DNA for the CDR3: TGTGCCAGCAGCGTAGCTGGACAGGGGAACACTGAAGCTTTCTTT. This codes for CASSVAGQGNTEAFF.

Comment on this clone: Different DNA sequences within this sample yield the same CDR3. The genes are TRBV9 and TRBJ1-2; tentative D call: TRBD1 (5 bases). In germline, CDR1 is SGDLS, CDR2 YYNGEE. The CDR3 contains 11 residues. Trimming removed 3 bases at V and 8 bases at J, with 8 bases between. The CDR3 DNA is TGTGCCAGCAGCGCCGGGGGGGGCTACACCTTC. Amino acids: CASSAGGGYTF.

This chain uses TRBV5-6 with TRBJ2-7; a weak D match, TRBD1 (6 bases). V was cut by 2 bases and J by 1 base, with 7 bases left in between. Germline V lookup: CDR1 SGHDT, CDR2 YYEEEE. CDR3 length: 13 amino acids. CDR3 coding DNA: TGTGCCAGCAGCTTTACAGGGTCCTACGAGCAGTACTTC. Amino acid sequence: CASSFTGSYEQYF.

The V call is TRBV30, the J call TRBJ1-1; D is unclear. The CDR3 is made up of 12 amino acids. Trimming cost V 5 bases and J 1 base, with 8 bases left between them. Looked up from germline, CDR1 is GTSNPN and CDR2 is SVGIG (reference sequence). The CDR3 sequence is CAWAEGNTEAFF. The CDR3 DNA reads TGTGCCTGGGCGGAGGGGAACACTGAAGCTTTCTTT.

The chain carries TRBV6-1 and TRBJ1-3; no reliable D call. Germline V lookup: CDR1 MNHNS, CDR2 SASEGT. CDR3 length: 14 residues. V lost 7 bases to trimming and J lost 0 bases, with 10 bases between them. This CDR3 is CASIPFNSGNTIYF. For the CDR3, the DNA is TGTGCCAGCATCCCTTTTAACTCTGGAAACACCATATATTTT.

The chain joins TRBV7-2 to TRBJ2-7; D is undetermined. CDR1 is SGHTA and CDR2 is FQGNSA in the germline V gene. Trimming removed 1 base from V and 0 bases from J, with 7 bases in between. The CDR3 runs to 14 residues. The CDR3, as DNA: TGTGCCAGCAGCTTAGGCAGAAACTCCTACGAGCAGTACTTC. This translates into CASSLGRNSYEQYF. The full variable domain, rest sourced from reference TRBV7-2 and TRBJ2-7, is GAGVSQSPSNKVTEKGKDVELRCDPISGHTALYWYRQSLGQGLEFLIYFQGNSAPDKSGLPSDRFSAERTGGSVSTLTIQRTQQEDSAVYLCASSLGRNSYEQYFGPGTRLTVT.

The J gene is TRBJ1-1, the V gene TRBV7-9; D is unclear. The CDR3 length is 14 residues. CDR1 SEHNR and CDR2 FQNEAQ come from the germline V gene (reference sequence). V was trimmed by 6 bases and J by 0 bases, leaving 11 bases between them. CDR3 DNA sequence: TGTGCCAGCAGTCGCGGGGTCCTGAACACTGAAGCTTTCTTT. Amino acids: CASSRGVLNTEAFF.

This chain links TRBV5-1 with TRBJ2-1, with 9 nucleotides matching TRBD1. This CDR3 has 16 amino acids. Trimming took 0 bases from V and 7 from J; bases not matched to a gene: 8. Per the germline V gene, CDR1 is SGHRS and CDR2 is YFSETQ. The CDR3 DNA reads as TGCGCCAGCAGCTTGGGTGGGGGACAGGGTAATAATGAGCAGTTCTTC. Translated: CASSLGGGQGNNEQFF.